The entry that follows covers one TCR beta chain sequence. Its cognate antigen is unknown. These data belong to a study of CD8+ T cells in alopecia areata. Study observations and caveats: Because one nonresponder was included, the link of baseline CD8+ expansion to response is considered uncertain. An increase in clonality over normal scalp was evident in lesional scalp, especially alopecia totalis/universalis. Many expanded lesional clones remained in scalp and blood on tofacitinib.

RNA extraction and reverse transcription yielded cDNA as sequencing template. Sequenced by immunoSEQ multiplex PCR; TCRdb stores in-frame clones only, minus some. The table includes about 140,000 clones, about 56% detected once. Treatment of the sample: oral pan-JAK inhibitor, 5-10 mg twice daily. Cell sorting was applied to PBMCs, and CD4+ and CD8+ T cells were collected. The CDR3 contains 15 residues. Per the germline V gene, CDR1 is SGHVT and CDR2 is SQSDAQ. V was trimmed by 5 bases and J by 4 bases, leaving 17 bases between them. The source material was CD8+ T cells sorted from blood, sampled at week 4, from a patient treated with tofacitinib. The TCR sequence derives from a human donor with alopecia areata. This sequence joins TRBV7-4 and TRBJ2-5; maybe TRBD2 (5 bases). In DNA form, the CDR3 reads TGTGCCAGCAGCCCAGAGGGCACTAGAGGAGAGACCCAGTACTTC. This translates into CASSPEGTRGETQYF.